This T cell receptor (beta chain) was sequenced for a study of shared clonotypes between healthy human individuals. Deep was the level used in running the assay. As processed by the authors: From ImmunoSEQ came sequences covering only the junction and carrying no quality scores, so filtering differed. Sequencing was performed with immunoSEQ multiplex PCR; in TCRdb, only in-frame clones are kept and a portion is missing. That table is the source of V, J and clone size, and D and trimming were worked out from the DNA. The sample carries hundreds of thousands of clones, around three quarters recorded once. This CDR3 region has 15 residues. Germline lookup yields CDR1 SGHRS and CDR2 YFSETQ. Trimming removed 3 bases from V and 1 base from J; junction bases left unmatched: 4.

The chain carries TRBV5-1 and TRBJ1-1, with 9 bases matching TRBD1. Sequencing was done on a sample of PBMCs. The receptor comes from a woman aged 40 to 50 in good health. Some clones in this sample may be carry-over from other donors' samples. The CDR3 spells CASSWRTGENTEAFF. Written as DNA, the CDR3 is TGCGCCAGCAGCTGGAGGACAGGGGAGAACACTGAAGCTTTCTTT. Full variable domain (rest looked up from reference TRBV5-1 and TRBJ1-1): KAGVTQTPRYLIKTRGQQVTLSCSPISGHRSVSWYQQTPGQGLQFLFEYFSETQRNKGNFPGRFSGRQFSNSRSEMNVSTLELGDSALYLCASSWRTGENTEAFFGQGTRLTVV.